This is a list of T cell receptor beta chains from one sample in a study of blood T cell repertoires in COVID-19. The data were produced by immunoSEQ multiplex PCR, yet TCRdb's version contains in-frame clones alone and is incomplete. The sample contains some 210,000 clones, 80% to 90% of which appear only once. Sequenced input: peripheral blood. The receptor source for this set is a woman between 70 and 85 years old with active or convalescent COVID-19. Each CDR3 is given without its conserved first and last residue.

V gene	J gene	CDR3 protein
TRBV28	TRBJ2-5	ASRNTGTRSGETQY
TRBV5-6	TRBJ1-4	ASSSLTGTGEKLF
TRBV5-6	TRBJ2-2	ASSRATGVAGELF
TRBV5-1	TRBJ2-2	ASSLLTGTNTGELF
TRBV3-1/TRBV3-2	TRBJ2-1	ASSQEAGAYNEQF
TRBV14	TRBJ2-2	ASSRENTGELF
TRBV5-1	TRBJ2-5	ASSLIPQTTGQGVQETQY
TRBV5-1	TRBJ2-2	ASSRSFGDMNTGELF
TRBV28	TRBJ1-2	ASSSTPDGYT
TRBV10-3	TRBJ1-5	AISESNRQGGIRGNQPQH
TRBV6-2/TRBV6-3	TRBJ2-7	ASSYPPSPTGRIYEQY
TRBV18	TRBJ2-5	ASSPGTGQETQY
TRBV14	TRBJ2-2	ASTRTGANTGELF
TRBV7-2	TRBJ2-5	ASSLGGREKETQY
TRBV2	TRBJ2-3	ASRGDYPFTQY
TRBV28	TRBJ2-2	ASSPRPRRTNTGELF
TRBV7-2	TRBJ2-7	ASSPRGGTGSYEQY
TRBV7-2	TRBJ2-5	ASSLTSGETQY
TRBV30	TRBJ2-2	AWTSDRVTGELF
TRBV9	TRBJ1-5	ASSVGAGSQQPQH
TRBV12-5	TRBJ2-3	ASGFPAGAHTQY
TRBV5-6	TRBJ1-2	ASSPDRAIRIYT
TRBV29-1	TRBJ1-3	SGGEGRNTIY
TRBV27	TRBJ2-3	ASSPRLLAGESDTQY
TRBV6-5	TRBJ1-2	ASNSGGDYGYT
TRBV5-6	TRBJ1-1	ASSPISADLNEAF
TRBV3-1/TRBV3-2	TRBJ2-1	ASSQGGPNEQF
TRBV9	TRBJ2-3	ASSSQRAGPTDTQY
TRBV28	TRBJ1-2	ASSSGLGTGYGYT
TRBV28	TRBJ2-7	ASSLLGTGISSYEQY
TRBV4-2	TRBJ2-6	ASSQGPGQGYLSGANVLT
TRBV5-1	TRBJ1-2	ASSSSQGNYGYT
TRBV28	TRBJ1-1	ASRVGGVYGNTEAF
TRBV3-1/TRBV3-2	TRBJ2-4	ASSPTSGRDIQY
TRBV20-1	TRBJ2-7	SASGTSLGGEQY
TRBV3-1/TRBV3-2	TRBJ1-6	ASSQRGGNSPLH
TRBV7-2	TRBJ1-5	ASSLVMGGIQPQH
TRBV5-6	TRBJ2-7	ASSLQQYEQY
TRBV25-1	TRBJ2-4	ATAGGGNGIQY
TRBV20-1	TRBJ2-7	SASLVREQY
TRBV30	TRBJ2-7	AWNRREGTYEQY
TRBV19	TRBJ1-4	ASSYRPTAATNEKLF
TRBV5-1	TRBJ2-3	ASSLSTAVTDTQY
TRBV29-1	TRBJ2-5	SVLRGDFQETQY
TRBV7-2	TRBJ1-1	ASSPSRQGWTEAF
TRBV18	TRBJ1-1	ASSPEQGTEAF
TRBV7-6	TRBJ2-1	ASSPRPGREATLNNEQF
TRBV7-2	TRBJ2-7	ASSLRPPLLAGSYEQY
TRBV5-1	TRBJ2-3	ASSPSGGSTDTQY